This paragraph reports one TCR beta chain. This sample was taken from a study of control samples from healthy donors and cancer patients. This CDR3 is 16 amino acids long. Losses at the gene ends were 4 bases for V and 7 bases for J; bases not matched to a gene: 12. In germline, CDR1 is MNHNY, CDR2 SVGAGI (reference sequence). Data came from immunoSEQ multiplex PCR; TCRdb stores just in-frame clones and leaves some out. The sample lists 40,000 to 55,000 clones; under 95% were seen once. The receptor was derived from a woman aged 40 to 50 with head and neck cancer. Sequenced material: PBMCs. The V call is TRBV6-6, the J call TRBJ1-1; 10 bases align to TRBD1. CDR3 residues: CASSSRQGAERVEAFF. The CDR3 DNA sequence: TGTGCCAGCAGTTCGCGACAGGGGGCTGAGAGAGTTGAAGCTTTCTTT.